This T cell receptor beta chain originates from a study of beta chain features in type 1 diabetes. Sequenced material consisted of expressed TCRB transcripts (all of the isolated RNA was reverse transcribed). The method was immunoSEQ multiplex PCR; TCRdb's version includes in-frame clones alone and lacks a portion of them. The data show about 250,000 clones, under 13% seen once. The V end was cut by 7 bases, the J end by 6 bases, with 9 bases between. Per the germline V gene, CDR1 is SEHNR and CDR2 is FQNEAQ (reference sequence). CDR3 length equals 12 residues. The study's findings and limits: Shorter TCRB CDR3s, moderately but significantly so, were found in Type 1 diabetes patients in all four CD4+ subsets.

This clone was seen only a few times. Antigen unknown. The rearrangement joins TRBV7-9 to TRBJ2-2; D is uncertain. The receptor was isolated from a man aged 30 to 45 with type 1 diabetes. The sample comprised naive CD4+ T cells from blood. The DNA for the CDR3 is TGTGCCAGCAATTTTAGAGCCGGGGAGCTGTTTTTT. Translating it yields CASNFRAGELFF.